These 25 T cell receptor beta chains were all obtained from the same sample, sequenced in a study of blood T cell repertoires in COVID-19 (dated by TCRdb to about 2020). Library generation was performed with the immunoSEQ multiplex PCR assay. Imported from immuneACCESS, the table was reduced by TCRdb to in-frame sequences with V and J called. These copies leave out some clones; in studies compared against another copy, an unresolved V gene accounts for under half, and the cause of the remainder is not known. The sample table lists around 700,000 clones, approximately 90% of them with a count of one. The ten most abundant clones make up roughly 0.25% of the sample. The specimen was peripheral blood. These receptors were obtained from a woman between 18 and 29 years old with acute or convalescent COVID-19.

The rearrangement uses TRBV6-6 and TRBJ1-1, with D possibly matching TRBD1 (6 bases). With 2 bases removed from V and 0 bases from J, the gap between germline ends came to 13 bases. The CDR3 has 16 amino acids. Germline V CDR1 and CDR2: MNHNY, SVGAGI (reference sequence). CDR3 in DNA: TGTGCCAGCAGTTACGGCCGGACAGCAATGAACACTGAAGCTTTCTTT. It is translated as CASSYGRTAMNTEAFF.

The V call is TRBV7-9, the J call TRBJ2-1; D remains unclear. Germline values: CDR1 SEHNR, CDR2 FQNEAQ (reference sequence). This CDR3 spans 14 amino acids. The germline V and J ends were trimmed by 1 base and 9 bases, with 13 bases remaining between them. The CDR3 is CASSLVPLRGEQFF. CDR3 in DNA: TGTGCCAGCAGCTTAGTCCCTCTGAGAGGTGAGCAGTTCTTC.

In this sample, this clone turned up a few times. J is TRBJ1-1 and V is TRBV28, with D perhaps TRBD1 (6 bases). The CDR3 contains 13 residues. V lost 3 bases and J 3 bases, leaving 8 bases between the germline ends. The V gene's germline CDR1 is MDHEN and CDR2 SYDVKM. CDR3 in amino acids: CASSFYRDTEAFF. CDR3 sequence (DNA): TGTGCCAGCAGTTTTTACAGGGACACTGAAGCTTTCTTT.

The V call is TRBV27, the J call TRBJ1-5; TRBD1 matches 7 bases. J gave up 2 bases and V 5 bases, and 3 bases lay outside the gene matches. CDR1 is MNHEY and CDR2 is SMNVEV in the germline V gene (reference sequence). The CDR3 runs 14 residues. The CDR3 sequence: CASSTGVGNQPQHF. DNA for the CDR3: TGTGCCAGCAGTACAGGGGTGGGCAATCAGCCCCAGCATTTT.

This clone appeared a single time. The genes are TRBV28 and TRBJ1-1; D is unclear. The germline CDR1 and CDR2 sequences are MDHEN and SYDVKM. The V gene lost 5 bases and the J gene lost 4 bases, with 8 bases spanning the gap. This CDR3 is built from 12 residues. CDR3 protein: CASSPIPTEAFF. The DNA of the CDR3 is TGTGCCAGCAGTCCCATCCCCACTGAAGCTTTCTTT.

This chain joins TRBV19 and TRBJ1-6; D remains unclear. This CDR3 has 14 residues. Trimming took off 5 bases at V and 8 bases at J, with 13 bases between the two ends. Per the germline V gene, CDR1 is LNHDA and CDR2 is SQIVND (reference sequence). CDR3 DNA sequence: TGTGCCAGTAGTCCCCGAACAATTCATTCACCCCTCCACTTT. Protein product: CASSPRTIHSPLHF.

This clone was picked up a small number of times. This chain uses TRBV5-5 with TRBJ1-2, with D possibly being TRBD1 (6 bases). Germline assignment: CDR1 SGHKS and CDR2 YYEKEE (reference sequence). This CDR3 has 14 residues. Trimming left V 1 base short and J 5 bases short, with 12 bases between. The CDR3 sequence: CASSLTGPEYGYTF. CDR3 coding DNA: TGTGCCAGCAGCTTGACAGGGCCAGAGTATGGCTACACCTTC. Complete variable domain (other parts from reference TRBV5-5 and TRBJ1-2): DAGVTQSPTHLIKTRGQQVTLRCSPISGHKSVSWYQQVLGQGPQFIFQYYEKEERGRGNFPDRFSARQFPNYSSELNVNALLLGDSALYLCASSLTGPEYGYTFGSGTRLTVV.

This clone was seen a handful of times. This chain connects TRBV7-2 to TRBJ1-1; 11 bases agree with TRBD1. Germline V gene data show CDR1 as SGHTA and CDR2 as FQGNSA. The CDR3 has 14 amino acids. V lost 5 bases, J lost 4 bases, and 3 bases stayed unmatched. The CDR3 DNA reads as TGTGCCAGCAGCACGGGGACAGGGGGCACTGAAGCTTTCTTT. Amino acid sequence: CASSTGTGGTEAFF.

In this sample, this clone turned up once. J is TRBJ2-5 and V is TRBV10-2; no clear D gene. The germline CDR1 and CDR2 sequences are WSHSY and SAAADI. The CDR3 is made up of 14 amino acids. V dropped 0 bases and J dropped 7 bases, with 12 bases sitting between them. DNA of the CDR3: TGCGCCAGCAGTGAGTCGACGAGAGGTGGGACCCAGTACTTC. Amino acid sequence: CASSESTRGGTQYF.

V is TRBV7-9 and J is TRBJ2-7; the match to TRBD2 covers 9 bases. There are 18 residues in the CDR3. Germline trimming cut 5 bases from V and 2 bases from J; bases unmatched to any gene: 16. CDR1 is SEHNR, CDR2 FQNEAQ, per germline (reference sequence). The CDR3 protein is CASSPIGKGGGAAYEQYF. As DNA, the CDR3 is TGTGCCAGCAGCCCAATAGGAAAGGGCGGGGGGGCCGCCTACGAGCAGTACTTC.

The chain employs TRBV6-4 and TRBJ2-6; 8 bases line up with TRBD1. After removal of 4 bases from V and 2 bases from J, the junction contained 4 bases not matched to a gene. This CDR3 region has 16 residues. Germline CDR1 and CDR2: MRHNA and SNTAGT. The CDR3 DNA reads TGTGCCAGCAGTGTCGCAGGGGGCACTGGGGCCAACGTCCTGACTTTC. Its translation: CASSVAGGTGANVLTF.

This chain's CDR3 is CASSTSGGWTEAFF. DNA for the CDR3: TGTGCCAGCAGTACATCGGGGGGCTGGACTGAAGCTTTCTTT. The genes are TRBV7-2 and TRBJ1-1; TRBD1 might be the D (6 bases). The length of the CDR3 is 14 residues. Trimming stripped 6 bases from V and 5 bases from J, with 16 bases between. Germline V gene data show CDR1 as SGHTA and CDR2 as FQGNSA. Combining the CDR3 with reference TRBV7-2 and TRBJ1-1 gives the whole variable domain GAGVSQSPSNKVTEKGKDVELRCDPISGHTALYWYRQSLGQGLEFLIYFQGNSAPDKSGLPSDRFSAERTGGSVSTLTIQRTQQEDSAVYLCASSTSGGWTEAFFGQGTRLTVV.

The V gene is TRBV6-5, the J gene TRBJ1-5; a weak D match, TRBD1 (6 bases). This CDR3 contains 14 residues. Germline assignment: CDR1 MNHEY and CDR2 SVGAGI. The ends were cut back, 0 bases at V and 15 bases at J, with 18 bases in the middle. The CDR3 reads CASSYSRGIGQWHF. The CDR3 DNA reads TGTGCCAGCAGTTACTCGAGGGGGATCGGCCAGTGGCATTTT.

This sequence joins TRBV7-2 and TRBJ2-1; D perhaps matches TRBD2 (7 bases). CDR1 SGHTA and CDR2 FQGNSA come from the germline V gene. CDR3 length equals 14 residues. V lost 6 bases and J lost 9, with 18 bases in between. The CDR3 is CASRLIGGASEQFF. In DNA form, the CDR3 reads TGTGCCAGCAGACTAATAGGGGGGGCGAGTGAGCAGTTCTTC.

The CDR3 bases are TGTGCCAGCAGCTCCAAACAGGGGAACACTGAAGCTTTCTTT. This codes for CASSSKQGNTEAFF. This chain joins TRBV5-4 and TRBJ1-1; tentatively, D is TRBD1 (6 bases). The CDR3 covers 14 residues. Germline lookup yields CDR1 SGHNT and CDR2 YYREEE (reference sequence). Trimming stripped 3 bases from V and 1 base from J, with 10 bases between.

CDR3 in amino acids: CASSGAPESTDTQYF. The CDR3 coding sequence is TGTGCCAGCAGTGGGGCCCCGGAAAGCACAGATACGCAGTATTTT. V and J are TRBV6-4 and TRBJ2-3; D not certain. V lost 4 bases and J lost 0, with 11 bases in between. The length of the CDR3 is 15 residues. Germline-derived CDR1 and CDR2 are MRHNA and SNTAGT.

The chain employs TRBV19 and TRBJ1-1; D is possibly TRBD1 (6 bases). The V and J ends lost 8 bases and 3 bases respectively, with 13 bases between them. The CDR3 has 13 residues. Germline V gene lookup returns CDR1 LNHDA and CDR2 SQIVND (reference sequence). Here the CDR3 DNA reads TGTGCCAGTTATGGACAGAAGGACACTGAAGCTTTCTTT. It translates to CASYGQKDTEAFF.

The chain combines TRBV7-6 with TRBJ1-6, with 7 bases fitting TRBD1. This CDR3 is built from 18 residues. With 4 bases clipped from V and 9 bases from J, the junction kept 18 bases outside the gene matches. Germline V gives CDR1 SGHVS, CDR2 FNYEAQ. This CDR3 reads CASSYRQGDLRFGSPLHF. The CDR3 DNA sequence: TGTGCCAGCAGCTACCGACAGGGCGATCTAAGGTTTGGTTCACCCCTCCACTTT.

The CDR3 reads CASTLRDRVYNEQFF. CDR3 nucleotides: TGTGCCAGCACGCTCCGGGACAGGGTGTACAATGAGCAGTTCTTC. The chain joins TRBV18 to TRBJ2-1; 9 bases are a match to TRBD1. CDR1 is KGHSH and CDR2 is LQKENI in the germline V gene. V lost 8 bases to trimming and J lost 4 bases; unmatched junction nucleotides: 9. The CDR3 consists of 15 residues.

V usage is TRBV11-2 and J usage is TRBJ2-6; D uncertain. V was shortened by 3 bases and J by 4 bases, with 7 bases between the two germline ends. This CDR3 is built from 14 residues. In germline, CDR1 is SGHAT, CDR2 FQNNGV. The CDR3 nucleotides are TGTGCCAGCAGCTTCCAGGCCGGGGCCAACGTCCTGACTTTC. Translation: CASSFQAGANVLTF.

This clone was recorded once. J is TRBJ1-1 and V is TRBV4-1; D unresolved. Per the germline V gene, CDR1 is MGHRA and CDR2 is YSYEKL. V was clipped by 3 bases and J by 6 bases, with 11 bases between them. The CDR3 covers 13 residues. The CDR3 DNA is TGCGCCAGCAGCCAGGGTGTGGGCGCTGAAGCTTTCTTT. Residues: CASSQGVGAEAFF.

This clone has only one observation. This chain links TRBV6-5 with TRBJ2-7; 8 nucleotides match TRBD1. J was trimmed by 3 bases and V by 3 bases; bases with no gene match: 7. The V gene's germline CDR1 is MNHEY and CDR2 SVGAGI. The CDR3 spans 15 residues. This CDR3 reads CASSYSGQGYYEQYF. DNA for the CDR3: TGTGCCAGCAGTTATTCCGGACAGGGATACTACGAGCAGTACTTC.

This chain links TRBV19 with TRBJ1-6; D remains ambiguous. V was shortened by 5 bases and J by 10 bases, with 12 bases between the two germline ends. This CDR3 is built from 13 residues. Germline-derived CDR1 and CDR2 are LNHDA and SQIVND (reference sequence). The CDR3 coding sequence is TGTGCCAGTAGTCCTACTCTTTGGTCACCCCTCCACTTT. Protein: CASSPTLWSPLHF.

Turning to this clone: Other DNA sequences of this sample code for an identical CDR3. The chain uses TRBV5-1 and TRBJ2-1, with 16 bases matching TRBD2. V trimming: 4 bases; J trimming: 3 bases; junction bases outside the gene matches: 4. Germline-derived CDR1 and CDR2 are SGHRS and YFSETQ. CDR3 length: 17 amino acids. DNA of the CDR3: TGCGCCAGCAGCCCGGGACTAGCGGGGGGGTTCTACAATGAGCAGTTCTTC. It specifies CASSPGLAGGFYNEQFF.

The rearrangement links TRBV24-1 to TRBJ1-1; 7 bases map to TRBD1. Germline loops: CDR1 KGHDR, CDR2 SFDVKD. Trimming cost V 3 bases and J 4 bases; bases outside gene matches: 4. CDR3 length equals 14 residues. This chain's CDR3 is CATSDRQGPTEAFF. The CDR3 DNA follows: TGTGCCACCAGTGATCGACAGGGTCCCACTGAAGCTTTCTTT.